The clone carrying this TCR beta chain was seen a handful of times. The antigen remains undetermined. This specimen comes from a study of identifying expanded T cells in peripheral blood. During the collection period, no donor immune events like infections were recorded. The CDR3 runs to 14 residues. V dropped 4 bases and J dropped 10 bases, with 14 bases sitting between them. The germline CDR1 and CDR2 sequences are SEHNR and FQNEAQ (reference sequence). Data came from immunoSEQ multiplex PCR; TCRdb stores just in-frame clones and leaves some out. The sample lists around 100,000 clones; about 87% were seen once. Study-level results: Variance in clone template counts between approximately 2-week samples significantly increased with total template count across all healthy donors. Differentially abundant clones: roughly 1.2 between replicates, 15 to 17 at around 14 days, 19 to 20 at four.

The specimen was blood. This receptor was obtained from a person aged 18 to 70 in good health. The gene calls are TRBV7-9 and TRBJ1-6; D is perhaps TRBD1 (5 bases). CDR3 residues: CASSSGRGISPLHF. The DNA of the CDR3 is TGTGCCAGCAGCTCCGGGAGGGGAATATCACCCCTCCACTTT.